This is a list of T cell receptor beta chains from one sample in a study of cytotoxic CD8 clonotypes in ibrutinib-treated CLL. Some clones are missing from TCRdb's copy, which holds only in-frame ones; the method was immunoSEQ multiplex PCR. The sample holds nearly 300,000 clones, roughly four fifths seen once. The sequenced sample was PBMCs, obtained at disease progression, from a patient treated with ibrutinib. Receptor source: a human donor with chronic lymphocytic leukemia. The conserved cysteine and the conserved F or W are not part of the CDR3 here.

CDR3,J,V
AIGGEGLVYNEQF,TRBJ2-1,TRBV10-3
ASSLGLAAGELF,TRBJ2-2,TRBV5-1
ASSWTGGETQY,TRBJ2-5,TRBV27
ASSPWTGVRETQY,TRBJ2-5,TRBV7-8
ASSFLGLADEQF,TRBJ2-1,TRBV6-6
ASSAGSNQPQH,TRBJ1-5,TRBV19
ASSQFVAGANVLT,TRBJ2-6,TRBV18
SVEGGTGSTDTQY,TRBJ2-3,TRBV29-1
ASNPTGGTNFYGYT,TRBJ1-2,TRBV5-1
ASSQIRDRGNEQY,TRBJ2-7,TRBV4-1
ASSIDLGRTEAF,TRBJ1-1,TRBV19